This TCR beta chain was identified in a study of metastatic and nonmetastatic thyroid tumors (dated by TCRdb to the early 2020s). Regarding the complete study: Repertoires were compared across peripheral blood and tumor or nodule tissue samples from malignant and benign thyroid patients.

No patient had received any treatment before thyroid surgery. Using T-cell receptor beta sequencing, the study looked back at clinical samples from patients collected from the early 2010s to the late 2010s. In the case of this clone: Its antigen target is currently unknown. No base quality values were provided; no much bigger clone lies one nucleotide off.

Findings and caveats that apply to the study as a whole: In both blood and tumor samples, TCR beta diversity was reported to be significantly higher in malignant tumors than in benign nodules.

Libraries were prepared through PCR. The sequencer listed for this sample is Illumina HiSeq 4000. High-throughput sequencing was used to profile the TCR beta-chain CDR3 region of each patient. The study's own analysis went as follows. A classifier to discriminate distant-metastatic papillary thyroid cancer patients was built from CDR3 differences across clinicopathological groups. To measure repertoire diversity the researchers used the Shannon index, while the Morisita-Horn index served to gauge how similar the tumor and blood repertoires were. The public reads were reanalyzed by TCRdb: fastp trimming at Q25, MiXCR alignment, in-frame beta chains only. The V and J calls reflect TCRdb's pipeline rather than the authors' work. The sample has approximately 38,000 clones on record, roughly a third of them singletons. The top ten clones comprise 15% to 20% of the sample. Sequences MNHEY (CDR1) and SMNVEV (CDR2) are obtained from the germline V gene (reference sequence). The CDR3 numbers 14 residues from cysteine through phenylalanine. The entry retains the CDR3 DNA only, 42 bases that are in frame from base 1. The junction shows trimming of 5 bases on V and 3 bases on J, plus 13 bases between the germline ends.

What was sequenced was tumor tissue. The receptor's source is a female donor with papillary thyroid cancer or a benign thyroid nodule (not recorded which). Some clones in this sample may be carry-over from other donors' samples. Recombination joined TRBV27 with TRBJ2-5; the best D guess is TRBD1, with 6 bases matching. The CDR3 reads CASSQLNREETQYF. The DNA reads TGTGCCAGCAGTCAACTCAACAGGGAAGAGACCCAGTACTTC.